This T cell receptor beta chain appears in the sequencing data of a study of blood T cells in healthy people across ages. Together with a sample-barcoded 5' primer, a J-beta primer mix was included in a second PCR lasting about 7 to 11 cycles. TCRdb processed the 5' RACE reads anew with MiXCR; each CDR3 protein has one entry. The repertoire holds more than 1,000,000 distinct CDR3 sequences, with around 27% as singletons. These same data were also listed under a study on T cells of mothers and their children.

Sequences were obtained from blood. The sequence was obtained from a girl aged 2 to 10 in good health.

The chain's CDR3 is CASSLALAAENTEAFF. Here the CDR3 DNA reads TGTGCCAGCAGCTTGGCGTTGGCAGCCGAGAACACTGAAGCTTTCTTT. The rearrangement joins TRBV5-6 to TRBJ1-1, with D unclear. There are 16 residues in the CDR3. Trimming took off 0 bases at V and 1 base at J, with 13 bases between the two ends. Germline V gene data show CDR1 as SGHDT and CDR2 as YYEEEE.